This T cell receptor (beta chain) comes out of a study of T cell repertoires in cytomegalovirus infection. Overall study context: Public signatures in TCR beta pointed to CMV infection and matching HLA type.

In this sample, this clonotype turned up a few times. Its antigen is currently unknown. CDR3 length equals 18 residues. Germline loops: CDR1 MNHEY, CDR2 SVGAGI. V trimming: 2 bases; J trimming: 4 bases; junction bases outside the gene matches: 12. Findings and limits, study-wide: The cumulative frequency of public TCR beta families distinguished individuals who carried CMV together with the relevant HLA.

TCRdb re-analysed the reads in MiXCR, keeping a single row per CDR3 protein. The data show a few hundred thousand distinct CDR3 sequences, 20% to 25% seen once. This sequence joins TRBV6-5 and TRBJ2-5; 11 bases match TRBD2. The TCR comes from a human donor in good health (CMV status not recorded). Some clones in this sample may be carry-over from other donors' samples. Sample: cultured PBMCs, taken from culture after CMV antigen stimulation. The CDR3 region has the DNA TGTGCCAGCAGTTACGGTTTAGCGGGAGGGCCGAGGAGAGAGACCCAGTACTTC. As protein: CASSYGLAGGPRRETQYF.